Below, 31 T cell receptor beta chains from the same sample are listed, as sequenced in a study of blood T cell repertoires in COVID-19. Data came from immunoSEQ multiplex PCR; TCRdb stores just in-frame clones and leaves some out. The sample comprises roughly 25,000 clones, about 81% of which are singletons, and roughly 2.5% rests with the top ten. Sequencing was done on a sample of peripheral blood. These receptors all stem from a woman in her seventies with COVID-19, enrolled during active disease.

The chain links TRBV18 to TRBJ2-1; 10 bases match TRBD2. Looked up from germline, CDR1 is KGHSH and CDR2 is LQKENI. CDR3 length equals 15 residues. Trimming cost V 4 bases and J 4 bases; bases outside gene matches: 4. The CDR3 coding sequence is TGTGCCAGCTCACGAGGGACTAGCGCTTACAATGAGCAGTTCTTC. Protein sequence: CASSRGTSAYNEQFF.

This chain uses TRBV5-1 with TRBJ2-7; 8 bases align to TRBD1. The germline CDR1 and CDR2 sequences are SGHRS and YFSETQ. The CDR3 runs to 17 residues. J lost 2 bases, V lost 0 bases, and 10 bases had no gene match. In nucleotides, the CDR3 is TGCGCCAGCAGCTTGGGGCACCACAGGGGGGACGCCTACGAGCAGTACTTC. As protein: CASSLGHHRGDAYEQYF.

This clone was detected once. The chain employs TRBV7-9 and TRBJ1-3; weak D call: TRBD1 (6 bases). Germline V gene sequence: CDR1 SEHNR, CDR2 FQNEAQ (reference sequence). The CDR3 totals 12 residues. The V and J ends lost 10 bases and 4 bases respectively, with 11 bases between them. The CDR3, as DNA: TGTGCCACCTTAGGGGGAGGAAACACCATATATTTT. Residues: CATLGGGNTIYF.

This clone appeared once. The chain employs TRBV7-2 and TRBJ1-1; D is possibly TRBD1 (6 bases). Germline V gives CDR1 SGHTA, CDR2 FQGNSA. This CDR3 has 15 amino acids. V was shortened by 1 base and J by 4 bases, with 13 bases between the two germline ends. The CDR3: CASSLVGGLGTEAFF. CDR3 nucleotide sequence: TGTGCCAGCAGCTTAGTCGGGGGGCTGGGCACTGAAGCTTTCTTT.

The CDR3 sequence: CASSVGRGPRYNEQFF. The CDR3 DNA sequence: TGTGCCAGCAGCGTAGGCCGAGGCCCCCGCTACAATGAGCAGTTCTTC. The rearrangement links TRBV9 to TRBJ2-1; D gene unclear. The CDR3 spans 16 residues. Germline V gene lookup returns CDR1 SGDLS and CDR2 YYNGEE. Trimming left V 0 bases short and J 3 bases short, with 13 bases between.

The chain carries TRBV7-6 and TRBJ2-1; TRBD1 aligns across 8 bases. V gave up 4 bases and J gave up 2 bases; unmatched junction bases: 4. The CDR3 sequence is 15 residues long. Per germline, CDR1 SGHVS and CDR2 FNYEAQ. CDR3 coding DNA: TGTGCCAGCAGCTACGGACAGGGAGCCTACAATGAGCAGTTCTTC. Its protein product is CASSYGQGAYNEQFF.

The chain employs TRBV6-2 or TRBV6-3 and TRBJ2-3; tentative D call: TRBD2 (7 bases). Germline CDR1 and CDR2: MNHEY and SVGEGT. This CDR3 comprises 15 residues. With 6 bases removed from V and 5 bases from J, the gap between germline ends came to 18 bases. The CDR3 loop reads CASSRGGSFRDTQYF. The DNA for the CDR3 is TGTGCCAGCAGCAGGGGCGGGAGCTTTCGAGATACGCAGTATTTT.

This clone was seen a handful of times. The V and J genes are TRBV2 and TRBJ1-3; TRBD1 matches at 9 bases. In germline, CDR1 is SNHLY, CDR2 FYNNEI. The CDR3 is 16 amino acids. Trimming removed 5 bases from V and 4 bases from J; junction bases left unmatched: 9. The CDR3 spells CASSPGTGRGGNTIYF. For the CDR3, the DNA is TGTGCCAGCAGTCCCGGGACAGGGAGAGGCGGAAACACCATATATTTT. The complete variable domain, with remaining parts taken from reference TRBV2 and TRBJ1-3, reads EPEVTQTPSHQVTQMGQEVILRCVPISNHLYFYWYRQILGQKVEFLVSFYNNEISEKSEIFDDQFSVERPDGSNFTLKIRSTKLEDSAMYFCASSPGTGRGGNTIYFGEGSWLTVV.

CDR3 in amino acids: CASRAGVGTEAFF. The DNA of the CDR3 is TGTGCCAGCAGGGCAGGGGTGGGCACTGAAGCTTTCTTT. V is TRBV6-5 and J is TRBJ1-1, with D possibly TRBD1 on 6 matching bases. The CDR3 has 13 residues. Trimming pared 6 bases from V and 4 bases from J, leaving 12 bases between. Germline-derived CDR1 and CDR2 are MNHEY and SVGAGI.

The chain joins TRBV7-2 to TRBJ1-3, with D unresolved. The CDR3 runs 15 residues. CDR1 SGHTA and CDR2 FQGNSA come from the germline V gene. V lost 2 bases, J lost 0 bases, and 8 bases lay in between. The CDR3 spells CASSLNPSSGNTIYF. Here the CDR3 DNA reads TGTGCCAGCAGCTTAAATCCCTCCTCTGGAAACACCATATATTTT.

The V call is TRBV11-2, the J call TRBJ2-7, with TRBD2 identical over 12 bases. CDR1 and CDR2 (germline): SGHAT, FQNNGV. This CDR3 is built from 19 residues. The V and J ends lost 4 bases and 4 bases, in that order; junction bases with no gene match: 17. The CDR3: CASSYNHPLLAGGKYEQYF. CDR3 sequence (DNA): TGTGCCAGCAGCTATAACCACCCCCTCCTAGCGGGGGGGAAATACGAGCAGTACTTC.

The chain combines TRBV29-1 with TRBJ2-5; D is possibly TRBD1 (5 bases). CDR3 length: 12 residues. Trimming left V 1 base short and J 5 bases short, with 8 bases between. In germline, CDR1 is SQVTM, CDR2 ANQGSEA. CDR3 coding DNA: TGCAGCGTTGAAGGGGGCAGGGAGACCCAGTACTTC. Amino acid sequence: CSVEGGRETQYF. Combining the CDR3 with reference TRBV29-1 and TRBJ2-5 gives the whole variable domain SAVISQKPSRDICQRGTSLTIQCQVDSQVTMMFWYRQQPGQSLTLIATANQGSEATYESGFVIDKFPISRPNLTFSTLTVSNMSPEDSSIYLCSVEGGRETQYFGPGTRLLVL.

This clone came up a few times. This sequence joins TRBV20-1 and TRBJ2-7, with 7 bases that match TRBD1. The germline V gene encodes CDR1 DFQATT and CDR2 SNEGSKA (reference sequence). J gave up 2 bases and V 7 bases, and 2 bases lay outside the gene matches. The CDR3 is made up of 11 amino acids. The CDR3 spells CSGQGAYEQYF. CDR3 DNA sequence: TGCAGTGGTCAGGGGGCCTACGAGCAGTACTTC.

V and J are TRBV15 and TRBJ1-2; possibly TRBD1 for D (5 bases). V lost 0 bases and J lost 4, with 12 bases in between. The CDR3 sequence is 15 residues long. Looked up from germline, CDR1 is LNHNV and CDR2 is YYDKDF (reference sequence). The DNA of the CDR3 is TGTGCCACCAGCAGAGATCGGTGGGGGGGCTATGGCTACACCTTC. Its protein is CATSRDRWGGYGYTF.

V and J are TRBV18 and TRBJ2-3; 12 bases line up with TRBD2. V was pared by 2 bases and J by 9 bases, with 9 bases of the junction left unmatched. CDR3 length: 16 amino acids. Germline CDR1 KGHSH, CDR2 LQKENI. This CDR3 reads CASSPKELAGGITQYF. CDR3 sequence (DNA): TGTGCCAGCTCACCAAAAGAACTAGCGGGAGGCATCACGCAGTATTTT.

This chain links TRBV6-1 with TRBJ1-4; weak D call: TRBD1 (5 bases). Germline CDR1 MNHNS, CDR2 SASEGT. Trimming pared 2 bases from V and 8 bases from J, leaving 15 bases between. The CDR3 runs 15 residues. CDR3 coding DNA: TGTGCCAGCAGTGAACGCGGGGTTTGGGGGGAAAAACTGTTTTTT. Translation: CASSERGVWGEKLFF.

The chain carries TRBV21-1 and TRBJ1-5; whether TRBD1, the table's D call, matches the DNA was not checked. TRBV21-1 is assigned pseudogene status. This CDR3 is built from 15 residues. CDR3 loop: CASSNPGPGNQPQHF. CDR3 nucleotide sequence: TGTGCCAGCAGCAACCCGGGCCCAGGGAATCAGCCCCAGCATTTT.

The chain is built from TRBV19 and TRBJ2-2; 8 bases are shared with TRBD1. The CDR3 length is 15 residues. The germline CDR1 and CDR2 sequences are LNHDA and SQIVND (reference sequence). V was pared by 7 bases and J by 1 base, with 5 bases of the junction left unmatched. CDR3 residues: CASTGTGKNTGELFF. In nucleotides, the CDR3 is TGTGCCAGTACTGGGACAGGAAAGAACACCGGGGAGCTGTTTTTT.

This sequence joins TRBV29-1 and TRBJ1-1; weak D call: TRBD1 (6 bases). V dropped 3 bases and J dropped 4 bases, with 15 bases sitting between them. Germline-derived CDR1 and CDR2 are SQVTM and ANQGSEA. The CDR3 sequence is 14 residues long. This CDR3 is CSVEQGHTSTEAFF. The CDR3 DNA reads as TGCAGCGTTGAGCAGGGGCACACGTCCACTGAAGCTTTCTTT.

The chain joins TRBV21-1 to TRBJ1-5; the table's TRBD1 call for D was not verified on the DNA. TRBV21-1 is labeled a pseudogene. The CDR3 spans 14 residues. In nucleotides, the CDR3 is TGTGCCAGCAGCAGGGGGCTAGGCAATCAGCCCCAGCATTTT. This gives the protein CASSRGLGNQPQHF.

This chain joins TRBV5-6 and TRBJ1-5; D ambiguous. The CDR3 consists of 13 residues. Trimming shortened V by 1 base and J by 3 bases, and 5 bases separated the two germline ends. Germline CDR1 is SGHDT and CDR2 is YYEEEE. CDR3 coding DNA: TGTGCCAGCAGCTTGAGCCCCAATCAGCCCCAGCATTTT. This sequence encodes CASSLSPNQPQHF.

This clone was found a few times. The V and J genes are TRBV10-3 and TRBJ1-6; TRBD1 agrees at 8 bases. This CDR3 region has 13 residues. Germline CDR1 ENHRY, CDR2 SYGVKD. The junction had 3 bases not matched to a gene; V was cut back by 10 bases and J by 4 bases. The CDR3 region is CATWTGYNSPLHF. The CDR3 DNA sequence: TGTGCCACCTGGACAGGGTATAATTCACCCCTCCACTTT.

The V call is TRBV4-3, the J call TRBJ1-1; TRBD1 agrees at 9 bases. CDR1 is LGHNA and CDR2 is YSLEER in the germline V gene. Trimming removed 4 bases from V and 5 bases from J; junction bases left unmatched: 11. CDR3 length: 16 residues. The CDR3 nucleotides are TGCGCCAGCAGCCCTTCACAGGGGGCGGAGGAGACTGAAGCTTTCTTT. Protein: CASSPSQGAEETEAFF.

This clone was found a few times. The genes are TRBV27 and TRBJ1-1, with D possibly TRBD1 on 6 matching bases. Looked up from germline, CDR1 is MNHEY and CDR2 is SMNVEV (reference sequence). The CDR3 spans 14 residues. Trimming took off 3 bases at V and 1 base at J, with 9 bases between the two ends. The CDR3 DNA reads as TGTGCCAGCAGTTTGGCGGGGGCGAACACTGAAGCTTTCTTT. It yields the protein CASSLAGANTEAFF.

The rearrangement joins TRBV6-2 or TRBV6-3 to TRBJ2-1, with a tentative D call TRBD1 (6 bases). CDR1 MNHEY and CDR2 SVGEGT come from the germline V gene. The CDR3 totals 14 residues. Between the trimmed V and J ends, which lost 2 bases and 4 bases, there was a span of 9 bases. The CDR3 bases are TGTGCCAGCAGTTACGGGACATATTACAATGAGCAGTTCTTC. Translation: CASSYGTYYNEQFF.

There are a few counts of this clone. This chain joins TRBV6-5 and TRBJ1-1; TRBD1 might be the D (6 bases). The germline V and J ends were trimmed by 6 bases and 2 bases, with 16 bases remaining between them. Germline CDR1 MNHEY, CDR2 SVGAGI. This CDR3 spans 15 amino acids. The CDR3 coding sequence is TGTGCCAGCAGAGGGCAGGGGTCAAGAAACACTGAAGCTTTCTTT. Its protein is CASRGQGSRNTEAFF.

The rearrangement joins TRBV2 to TRBJ1-1; D is unclear. The V end was cut by 7 bases, the J end by 5 bases, with 17 bases between. Germline V lookup: CDR1 SNHLY, CDR2 FYNNEI. The CDR3 totals 14 residues. The CDR3: CASILSRLWTEAFF. In DNA form, the CDR3 reads TGTGCCAGCATCCTCAGCAGGCTCTGGACTGAAGCTTTCTTT. Supplemented by reference TRBV2 and TRBJ1-1, the full variable domain reads EPEVTQTPSHQVTQMGQEVILRCVPISNHLYFYWYRQILGQKVEFLVSFYNNEISEKSEIFDDQFSVERPDGSNFTLKIRSTKLEDSAMYFCASILSRLWTEAFFGQGTRLTVV.

This chain links TRBV15 with TRBJ2-1; D remains unclear. The CDR3 totals 12 residues. In germline, CDR1 is LNHNV, CDR2 YYDKDF (reference sequence). V gave up 2 bases and J gave up 5 bases, with 4 bases separating them. The CDR3, as DNA: TGTGCCACCAGCAGACTAGACAATGAGCAGTTCTTC. It translates to CATSRLDNEQFF.

J is TRBJ1-2 and V is TRBV7-2; the match to TRBD1 covers 8 bases. V trimming: 5 bases; J trimming: 3 bases; junction bases outside the gene matches: 8. Germline loops: CDR1 SGHTA, CDR2 FQGNSA. The CDR3 contains 15 residues. CDR3 loop: CASSPRTGIDYGYTF. DNA for the CDR3: TGTGCCAGCAGCCCCAGGACAGGGATCGACTATGGCTACACCTTC.

The chain uses TRBV27 and TRBJ2-1; possible D gene TRBD1, 5 bases. The length of the CDR3 is 13 residues. Trimming shortened V by 1 base and J by 6 bases, and 7 bases separated the two germline ends. Germline V lookup: CDR1 MNHEY, CDR2 SMNVEV (reference sequence). CDR3 sequence (DNA): TGTGCCAGCAGTTTATTGACAGCCAATGAGCAGTTCTTC. Residues: CASSLLTANEQFF.

Only one count was recorded for this clone. The chain joins TRBV5-8 to TRBJ1-5; tentatively, D is TRBD1 (5 bases). The CDR3 sequence is 16 residues long. Germline CDR1 reads SGHTS; CDR2 reads YDEGEE. The ends were cut back, 4 bases at V and 3 bases at J, with 17 bases in the middle. CDR3 bases: TGTGCCAGCAGCAAGGGGACTGACAGACACAATCAGCCCCAGCATTTT. It encodes CASSKGTDRHNQPQHF.